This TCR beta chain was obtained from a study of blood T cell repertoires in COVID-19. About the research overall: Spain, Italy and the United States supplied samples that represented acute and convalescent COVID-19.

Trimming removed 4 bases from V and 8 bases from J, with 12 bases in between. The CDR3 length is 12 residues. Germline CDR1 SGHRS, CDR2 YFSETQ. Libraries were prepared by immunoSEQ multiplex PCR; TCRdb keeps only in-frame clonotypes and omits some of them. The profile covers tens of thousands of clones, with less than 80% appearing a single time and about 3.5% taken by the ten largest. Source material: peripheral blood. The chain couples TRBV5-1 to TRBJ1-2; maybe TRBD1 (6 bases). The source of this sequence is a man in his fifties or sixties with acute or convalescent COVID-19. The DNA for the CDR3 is TGCGCCAGCAGCCTAGGGGGGGCCGGCTACACCTTC. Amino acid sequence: CASSLGGAGYTF.